This T cell receptor beta chain was identified during a study of blood T cells in healthy people across ages. On this clonotype itself: As yet, its antigen is unknown.

For the second PCR, which ran for about 6 to 12 cycles, a sample-barcoded 5' primer and a J-beta primer mix were used. TCRdb processed the 5' RACE reads anew with MiXCR; each CDR3 protein has one entry. The top ten hold approximately 17% of the sample, which has about 1 million distinct CDR3 sequences, over 35% seen once. Germline V gene lookup returns CDR1 MDHEN and CDR2 SYDVKM. The CDR3 sequence is 16 residues long. Unmatched junction bases numbered 6, after V lost 2 bases and J lost 2 bases. Notes on the study in general: More naive CD4+ cells and higher diversity were found in long-lived than in aged donors.

Every donor provided ten milliliters of peripheral blood. This rearrangement joins TRBV28 to TRBJ2-7; the match to TRBD1 covers 10 bases. The specimen was blood. The clonotype comes from an older woman in good health. The CDR3 nucleotides are TGTGCCAGCAGTTTAGGGGCCGGGACAGGGGCCTACGAGCAGTACTTC. Translation gives CASSLGAGTGAYEQYF.